The present T cell receptor beta chain was sequenced within a study of blood T cell repertoires in COVID-19. About the research overall: From the United States, Italy and Spain came samples of acute and convalescent COVID-19. PBMCs, B-cell-depleted T cells, or T cells provided the cDNA or gDNA that made up the material.

Authors' analysis steps: It was from reference gene primer amplification that nucleated cell counts were estimated. The repertoire was sequenced with immunoSEQ multiplex PCR; TCRdb's copy has only in-frame clones and lacks some. Clone size and V and J calls were adopted from that table, with D and trimming inferred from the DNA. The table includes about 73,000 clones, approximately 80% detected once. Germline CDR1 is LNHDA and CDR2 is SQIVND (reference sequence). Losses at the gene ends were 0 bases for V and 5 bases for J; bases not matched to a gene: 7. The CDR3 covers 16 residues. Material: peripheral blood. The gene calls are TRBV19 and TRBJ2-5; 9 bases map to TRBD2. This TCR derives from a woman aged 55-70 years with acute or convalescent COVID-19. In DNA, the CDR3 is TGTGCCAGTAGTATAGAGCCGCGGGGGGGCCGGGAGACCCAGTACTTC. It codes for CASSIEPRGGRETQYF. Filled out from reference TRBV19 and TRBJ2-5, the complete variable domain reads DGGITQSPKYLFRKEGQNVTLSCEQNLNHDAMYWYRQDPGQGLRLIYYSQIVNDFQKGDIAEGYSVSREKKESFPLTVTSAQKNPTAFYLCASSIEPRGGRETQYFGPGTRLLVL.